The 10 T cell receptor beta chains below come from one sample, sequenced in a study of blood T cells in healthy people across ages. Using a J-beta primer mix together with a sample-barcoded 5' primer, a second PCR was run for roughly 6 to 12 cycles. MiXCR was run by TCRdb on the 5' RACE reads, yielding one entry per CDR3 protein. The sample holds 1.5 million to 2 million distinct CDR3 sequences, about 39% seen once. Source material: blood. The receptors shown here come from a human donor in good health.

This CDR3 is CSAERLAKNIQYF. DNA of the CDR3: TGCAGTGCTGAACGTCTAGCCAAAAACATTCAGTACTTC. The rearrangement joins TRBV20-1 to TRBJ2-4; D gene uncertain. The CDR3 extends over 13 amino acids. Germline CDR1 is DFQATT and CDR2 is SNEGSKA (reference sequence). Trimming pared 5 bases from V and 0 bases from J, leaving 8 bases between.

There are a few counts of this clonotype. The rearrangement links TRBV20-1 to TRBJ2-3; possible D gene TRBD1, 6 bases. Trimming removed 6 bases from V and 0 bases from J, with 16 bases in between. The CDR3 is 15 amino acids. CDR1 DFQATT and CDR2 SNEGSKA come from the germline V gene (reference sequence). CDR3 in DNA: TGCAGTGCGACAGGACAGACGTCTAGCACAGATACGCAGTATTTT. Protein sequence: CSATGQTSSTDTQYF.

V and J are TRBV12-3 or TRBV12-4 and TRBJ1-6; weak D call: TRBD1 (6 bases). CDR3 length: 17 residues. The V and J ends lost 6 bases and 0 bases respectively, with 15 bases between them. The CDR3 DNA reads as TGTGCCAGCAGCCCCTTGACAGGATTCTCCTATAATTCACCCCTCCACTTT. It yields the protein CASSPLTGFSYNSPLHF.

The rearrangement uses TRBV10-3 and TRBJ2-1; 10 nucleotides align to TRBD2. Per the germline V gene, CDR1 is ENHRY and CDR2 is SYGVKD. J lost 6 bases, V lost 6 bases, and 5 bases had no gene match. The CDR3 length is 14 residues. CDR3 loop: CAISGLADGNEQFF. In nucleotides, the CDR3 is TGTGCCATCAGCGGACTAGCGGATGGCAATGAGCAGTTCTTC.

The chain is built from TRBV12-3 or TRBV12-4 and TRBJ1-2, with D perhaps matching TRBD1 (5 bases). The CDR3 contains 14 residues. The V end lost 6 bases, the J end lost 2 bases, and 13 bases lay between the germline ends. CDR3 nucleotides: TGTGCCAGCAGATCCGGGACGGACAACTATGGCTACACCTTC. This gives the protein CASRSGTDNYGYTF.

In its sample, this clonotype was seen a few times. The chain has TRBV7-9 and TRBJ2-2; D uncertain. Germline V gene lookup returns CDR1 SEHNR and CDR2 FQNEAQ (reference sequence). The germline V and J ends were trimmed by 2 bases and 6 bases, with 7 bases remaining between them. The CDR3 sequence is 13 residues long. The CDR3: CASSLFVAGELFF. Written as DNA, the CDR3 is TGTGCCAGCAGCTTATTCGTAGCCGGGGAGCTGTTTTTT.

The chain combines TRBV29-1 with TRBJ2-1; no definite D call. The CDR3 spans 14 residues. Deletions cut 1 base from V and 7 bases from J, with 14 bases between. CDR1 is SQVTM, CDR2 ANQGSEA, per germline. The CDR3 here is CSVEAIEVRNEQFF. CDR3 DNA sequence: TGCAGCGTTGAAGCCATAGAGGTGAGGAATGAGCAGTTCTTC.

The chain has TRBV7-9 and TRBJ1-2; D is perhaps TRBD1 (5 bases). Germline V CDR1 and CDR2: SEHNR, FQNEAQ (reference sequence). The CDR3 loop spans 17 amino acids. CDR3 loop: CTGSHRDRQTLSGGYTF. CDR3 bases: TGTACCGGCAGCCATAGAGACAGACAAACCCTTTCGGGTGGCTACACCTTC.

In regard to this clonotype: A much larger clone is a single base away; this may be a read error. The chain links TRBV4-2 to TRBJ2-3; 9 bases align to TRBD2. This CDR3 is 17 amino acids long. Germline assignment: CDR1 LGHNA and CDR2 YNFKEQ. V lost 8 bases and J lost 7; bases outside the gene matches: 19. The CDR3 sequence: CASGREGSAGGSNTQYF. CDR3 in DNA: TGTGCCAGCGGCCGAGAGGGATCGGCGGGGGGGTCGAATACGCAGTATTTT.

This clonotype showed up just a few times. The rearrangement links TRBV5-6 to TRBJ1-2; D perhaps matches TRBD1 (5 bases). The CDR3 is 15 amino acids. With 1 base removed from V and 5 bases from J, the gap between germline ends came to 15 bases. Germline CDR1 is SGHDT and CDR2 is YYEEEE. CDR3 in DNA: TGTGCCAGCAGCTTGTTCACGGCGGGGGGATATGGCTACACCTTC. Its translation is CASSLFTAGGYGYTF.